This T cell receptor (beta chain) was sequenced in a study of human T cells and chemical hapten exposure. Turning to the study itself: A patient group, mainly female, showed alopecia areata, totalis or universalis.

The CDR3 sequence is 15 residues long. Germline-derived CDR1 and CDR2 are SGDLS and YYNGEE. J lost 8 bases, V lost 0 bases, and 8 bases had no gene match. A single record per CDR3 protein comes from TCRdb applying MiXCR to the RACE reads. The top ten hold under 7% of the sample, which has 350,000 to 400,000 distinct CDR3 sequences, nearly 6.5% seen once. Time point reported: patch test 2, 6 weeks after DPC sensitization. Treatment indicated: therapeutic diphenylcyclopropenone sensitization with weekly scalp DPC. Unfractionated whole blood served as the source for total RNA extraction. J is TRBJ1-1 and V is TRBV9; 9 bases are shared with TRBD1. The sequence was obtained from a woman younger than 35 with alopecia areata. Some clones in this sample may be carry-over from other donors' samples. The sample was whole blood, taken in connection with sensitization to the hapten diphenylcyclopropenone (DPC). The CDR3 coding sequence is TGTGCCAGCAGCGTAGAGGCCGGGACAGGGACCGAAGCTTTCTTT. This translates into CASSVEAGTGTEAFF. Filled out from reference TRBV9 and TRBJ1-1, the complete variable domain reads DSGVTQTPKHLITATGQRVTLRCSPRSGDLSVYWYQQSLDQGLQFLIQYYNGEERAKGNILERFSAQQFPDLHSELNLSSLELGDSALYFCASSVEAGTGTEAFFGQGTRLTVV.